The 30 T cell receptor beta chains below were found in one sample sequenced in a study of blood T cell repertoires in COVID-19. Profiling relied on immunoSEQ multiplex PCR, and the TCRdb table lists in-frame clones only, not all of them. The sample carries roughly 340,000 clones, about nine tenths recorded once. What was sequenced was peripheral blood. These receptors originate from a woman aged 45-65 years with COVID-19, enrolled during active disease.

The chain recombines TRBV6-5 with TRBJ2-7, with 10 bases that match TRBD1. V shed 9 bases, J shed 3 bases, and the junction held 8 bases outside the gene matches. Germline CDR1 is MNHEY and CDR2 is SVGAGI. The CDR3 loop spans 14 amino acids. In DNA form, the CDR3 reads TGTGCCAGTGGGAACAGGGACAGGGGCTACGAGCAGTACTTC. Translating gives CASGNRDRGYEQYF.

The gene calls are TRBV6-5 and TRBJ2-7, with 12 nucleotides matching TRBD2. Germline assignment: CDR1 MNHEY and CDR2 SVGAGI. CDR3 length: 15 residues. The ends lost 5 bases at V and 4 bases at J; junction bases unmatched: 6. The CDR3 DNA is TGTGCCAGCAGTAAGACTAGCGGGAGTATGTACGAGCAGTACTTC. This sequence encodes CASSKTSGSMYEQYF.

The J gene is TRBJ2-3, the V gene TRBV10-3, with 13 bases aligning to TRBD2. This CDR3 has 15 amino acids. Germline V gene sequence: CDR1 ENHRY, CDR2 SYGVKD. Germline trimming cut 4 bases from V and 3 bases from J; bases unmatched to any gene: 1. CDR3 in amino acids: CAISGLAGGTDTQYF. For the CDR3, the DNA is TGTGCCATCAGTGGACTAGCGGGAGGTACAGATACGCAGTATTTT.

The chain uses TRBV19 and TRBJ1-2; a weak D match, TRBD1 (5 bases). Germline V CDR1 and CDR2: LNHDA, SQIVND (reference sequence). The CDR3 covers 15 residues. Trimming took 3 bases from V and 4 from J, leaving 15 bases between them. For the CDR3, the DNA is TGTGCCAGTAGTATTAGGGGATCGGCACCCTATGGCTACACCTTC. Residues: CASSIRGSAPYGYTF.

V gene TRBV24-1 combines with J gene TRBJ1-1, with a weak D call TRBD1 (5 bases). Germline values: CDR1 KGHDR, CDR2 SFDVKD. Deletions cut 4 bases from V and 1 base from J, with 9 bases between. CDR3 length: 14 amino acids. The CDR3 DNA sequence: TGTGCCACCAGTGAATCGACAGCGAACACTGAAGCTTTCTTT. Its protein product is CATSESTANTEAFF.

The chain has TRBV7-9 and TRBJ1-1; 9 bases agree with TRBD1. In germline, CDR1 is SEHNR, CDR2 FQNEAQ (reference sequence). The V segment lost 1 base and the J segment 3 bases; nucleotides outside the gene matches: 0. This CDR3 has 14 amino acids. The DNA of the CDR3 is TGTGCCAGCAGCTTAGGGACAGGGGACACTGAAGCTTTCTTT. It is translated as CASSLGTGDTEAFF.

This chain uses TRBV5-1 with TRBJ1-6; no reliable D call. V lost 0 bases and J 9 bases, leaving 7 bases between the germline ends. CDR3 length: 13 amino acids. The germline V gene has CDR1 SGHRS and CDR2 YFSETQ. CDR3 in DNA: TGCGCCAGCAGCTTGGGGGAGTTTTCACCCCTCCACTTT. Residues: CASSLGEFSPLHF.

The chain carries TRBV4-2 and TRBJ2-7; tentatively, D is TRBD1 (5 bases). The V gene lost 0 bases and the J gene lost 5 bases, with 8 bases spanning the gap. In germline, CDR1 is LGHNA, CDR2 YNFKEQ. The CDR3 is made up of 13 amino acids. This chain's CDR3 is CASSQDQGHEQYF. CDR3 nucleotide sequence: TGTGCCAGCAGCCAAGATCAGGGCCACGAGCAGTACTTC.

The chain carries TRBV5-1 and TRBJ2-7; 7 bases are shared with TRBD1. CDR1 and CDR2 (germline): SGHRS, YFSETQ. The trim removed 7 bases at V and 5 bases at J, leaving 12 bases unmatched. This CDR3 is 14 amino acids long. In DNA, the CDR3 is TGCGCCAGCGCGCTTCAGGGGGTTTTCGACGAGCAGTACTTC. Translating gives CASALQGVFDEQYF.

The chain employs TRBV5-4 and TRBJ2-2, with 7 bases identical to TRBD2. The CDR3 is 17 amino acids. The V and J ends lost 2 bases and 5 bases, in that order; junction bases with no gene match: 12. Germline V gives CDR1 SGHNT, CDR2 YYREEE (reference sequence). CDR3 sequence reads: CASSFSGIRGWTGELFF. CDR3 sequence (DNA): TGTGCCAGCAGCTTCAGCGGGATACGGGGTTGGACCGGGGAGCTGTTTTTT.

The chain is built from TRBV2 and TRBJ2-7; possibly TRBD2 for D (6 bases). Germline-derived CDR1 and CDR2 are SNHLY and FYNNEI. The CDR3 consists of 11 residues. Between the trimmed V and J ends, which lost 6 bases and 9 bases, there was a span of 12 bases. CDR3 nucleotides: TGTGCCAGCAGACTGGGGGGTTGGCAGTACTTC. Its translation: CASRLGGWQYF.

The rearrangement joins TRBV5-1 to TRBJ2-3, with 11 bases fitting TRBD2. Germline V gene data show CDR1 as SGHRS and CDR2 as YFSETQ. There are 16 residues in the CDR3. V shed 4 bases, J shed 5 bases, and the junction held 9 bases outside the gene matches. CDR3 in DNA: TGCGCCAGCAGCAGTATTAGCGGGAGGGCCTTAGATACGCAGTATTTT. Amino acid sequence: CASSSISGRALDTQYF.

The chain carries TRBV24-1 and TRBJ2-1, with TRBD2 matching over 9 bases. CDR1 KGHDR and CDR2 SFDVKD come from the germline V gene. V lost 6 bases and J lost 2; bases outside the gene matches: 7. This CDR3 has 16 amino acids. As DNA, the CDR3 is TGTGCCACCAGTTCCGTCCTAGCGGGAACCTACAATGAGCAGTTCTTC. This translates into CATSSVLAGTYNEQFF.

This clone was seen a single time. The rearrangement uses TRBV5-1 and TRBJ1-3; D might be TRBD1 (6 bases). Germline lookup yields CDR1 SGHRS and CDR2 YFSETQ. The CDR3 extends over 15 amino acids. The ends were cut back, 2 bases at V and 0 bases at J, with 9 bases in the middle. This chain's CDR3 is CASSLQGGSGNTIYF. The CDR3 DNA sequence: TGCGCCAGCAGCTTACAAGGGGGCTCTGGAAACACCATATATTTT.

The DNA of the CDR3 is TGTGCCAGCAGCAATGAAAGTGATGCGGGTAATGAAAAACTGTTTTTT. This sequence encodes CASSNESDAGNEKLFF. The gene calls are TRBV21-1 and TRBJ1-4. TRBV21-1 is flagged as a pseudogene. This CDR3 comprises 16 residues.

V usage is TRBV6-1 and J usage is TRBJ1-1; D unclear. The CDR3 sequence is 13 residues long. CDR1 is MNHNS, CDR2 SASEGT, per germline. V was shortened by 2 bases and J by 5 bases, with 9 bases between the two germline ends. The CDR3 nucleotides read TGTGCCAGCAGTGAATACGGTTGGACTGAAGCTTTCTTT. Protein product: CASSEYGWTEAFF.

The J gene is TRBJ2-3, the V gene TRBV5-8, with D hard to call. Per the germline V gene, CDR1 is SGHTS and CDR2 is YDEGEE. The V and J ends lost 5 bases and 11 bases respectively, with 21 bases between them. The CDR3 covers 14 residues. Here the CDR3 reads CASSSTARGSGQYF. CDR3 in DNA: TGTGCCAGCAGTTCGACCGCCCGAGGAAGTGGGCAGTATTTT.

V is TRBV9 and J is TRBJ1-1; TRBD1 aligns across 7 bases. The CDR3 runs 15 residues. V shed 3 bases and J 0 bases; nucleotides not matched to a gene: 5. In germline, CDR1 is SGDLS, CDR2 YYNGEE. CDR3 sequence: CASSGRDRVNTEAFF. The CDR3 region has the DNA TGTGCCAGCAGCGGGCGTGACAGGGTGAACACTGAAGCTTTCTTT.

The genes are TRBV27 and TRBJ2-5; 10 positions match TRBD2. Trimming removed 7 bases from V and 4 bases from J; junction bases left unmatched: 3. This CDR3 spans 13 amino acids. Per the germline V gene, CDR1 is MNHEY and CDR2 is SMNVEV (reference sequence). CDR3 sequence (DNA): TGTGCCAGCAAGGCTAGCGGGAGAGAGACCCAGTACTTC. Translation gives CASKASGRETQYF.

The CDR3 DNA reads TGTGCCAGCAGTGAAGTCCGGGACAGGGGTGGCTACACCTTC. Translating gives CASSEVRDRGGYTF. The rearrangement uses TRBV2 and TRBJ1-2, with 10 bases aligning to TRBD1. CDR3 size: 14 residues. The germline CDR1 and CDR2 sequences are SNHLY and FYNNEI. V lost 1 base, J lost 7 bases, and 3 bases stayed unmatched.

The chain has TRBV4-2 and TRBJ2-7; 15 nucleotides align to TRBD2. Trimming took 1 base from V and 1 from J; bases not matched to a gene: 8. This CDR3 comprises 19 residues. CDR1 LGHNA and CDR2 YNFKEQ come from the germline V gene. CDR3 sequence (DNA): TGTGCCAGCAGCCAAGCCTGGACTAGCGGGAGGGCCGTATCCTACGAGCAGTACTTC. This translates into CASSQAWTSGRAVSYEQYF.

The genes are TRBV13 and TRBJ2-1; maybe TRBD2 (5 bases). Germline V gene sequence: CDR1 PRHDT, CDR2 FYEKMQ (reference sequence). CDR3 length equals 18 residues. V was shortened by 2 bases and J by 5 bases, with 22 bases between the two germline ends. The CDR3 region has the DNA TGTGCCAGCAGCTTACTTCCAATCGACCGAATCGGGGACAATGAGCAGTTCTTC. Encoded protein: CASSLLPIDRIGDNEQFF.

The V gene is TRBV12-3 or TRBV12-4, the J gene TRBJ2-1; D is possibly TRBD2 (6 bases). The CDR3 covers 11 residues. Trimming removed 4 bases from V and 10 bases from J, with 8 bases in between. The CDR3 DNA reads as TGTGCCAGCAGTTCAGGACTAGAGCAGTTCTTC. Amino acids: CASSSGLEQFF.

The CDR3 protein is CASSVGRETQPQHF. The CDR3 DNA sequence: TGTGCCAGCAGCGTCGGGCGGGAGACTCAGCCCCAGCATTTT. The chain recombines TRBV9 with TRBJ1-5; D is ambiguous. V lost 2 bases to trimming and J lost 6 bases, with 12 bases between them. This CDR3 comprises 14 residues. CDR1 SGDLS and CDR2 YYNGEE come from the germline V gene.

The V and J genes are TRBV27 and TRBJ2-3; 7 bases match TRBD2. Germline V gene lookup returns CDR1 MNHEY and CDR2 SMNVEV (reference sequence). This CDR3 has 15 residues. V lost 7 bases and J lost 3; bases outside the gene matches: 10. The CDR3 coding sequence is TGTGCCAGCACCCCGCGGGGGTTGGGAACAGATACGCAGTATTTT. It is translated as CASTPRGLGTDTQYF.

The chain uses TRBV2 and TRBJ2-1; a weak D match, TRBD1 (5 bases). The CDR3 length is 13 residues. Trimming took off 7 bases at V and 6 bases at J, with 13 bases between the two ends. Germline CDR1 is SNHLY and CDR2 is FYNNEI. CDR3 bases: TGTGCCAGCACCCGAGACAGCGTCAATGAGCAGTTCTTC. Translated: CASTRDSVNEQFF.

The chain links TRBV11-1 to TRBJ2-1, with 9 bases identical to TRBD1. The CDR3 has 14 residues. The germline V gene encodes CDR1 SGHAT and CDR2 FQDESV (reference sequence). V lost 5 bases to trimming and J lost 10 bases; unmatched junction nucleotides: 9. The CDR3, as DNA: TGTGCCAGCAGCCCTGGGACAGGGTCGAAGGAGCAGTTCTTC. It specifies CASSPGTGSKEQFF.

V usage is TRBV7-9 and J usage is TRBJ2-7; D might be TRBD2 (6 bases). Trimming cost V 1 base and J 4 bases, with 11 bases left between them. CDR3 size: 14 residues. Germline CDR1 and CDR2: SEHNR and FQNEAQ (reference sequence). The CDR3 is CASSLGKGTYEQYF. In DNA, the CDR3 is TGTGCCAGCAGCTTAGGGAAAGGGACTTACGAGCAGTACTTC.

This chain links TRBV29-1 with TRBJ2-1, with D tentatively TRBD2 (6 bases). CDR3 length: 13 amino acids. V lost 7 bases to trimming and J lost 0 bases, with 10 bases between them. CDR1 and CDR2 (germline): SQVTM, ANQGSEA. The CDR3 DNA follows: TGCAGCGGGGACTTGAGCTCCTACAATGAGCAGTTCTTC. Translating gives CSGDLSSYNEQFF.

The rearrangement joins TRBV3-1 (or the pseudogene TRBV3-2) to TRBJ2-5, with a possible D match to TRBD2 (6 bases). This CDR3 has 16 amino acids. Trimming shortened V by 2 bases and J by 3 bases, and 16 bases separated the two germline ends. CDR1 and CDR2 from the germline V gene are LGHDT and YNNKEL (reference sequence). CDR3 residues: CASSQRARGLEETQYF. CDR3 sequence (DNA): TGTGCCAGCAGCCAACGCGCGCGGGGTTTGGAAGAGACCCAGTACTTC.